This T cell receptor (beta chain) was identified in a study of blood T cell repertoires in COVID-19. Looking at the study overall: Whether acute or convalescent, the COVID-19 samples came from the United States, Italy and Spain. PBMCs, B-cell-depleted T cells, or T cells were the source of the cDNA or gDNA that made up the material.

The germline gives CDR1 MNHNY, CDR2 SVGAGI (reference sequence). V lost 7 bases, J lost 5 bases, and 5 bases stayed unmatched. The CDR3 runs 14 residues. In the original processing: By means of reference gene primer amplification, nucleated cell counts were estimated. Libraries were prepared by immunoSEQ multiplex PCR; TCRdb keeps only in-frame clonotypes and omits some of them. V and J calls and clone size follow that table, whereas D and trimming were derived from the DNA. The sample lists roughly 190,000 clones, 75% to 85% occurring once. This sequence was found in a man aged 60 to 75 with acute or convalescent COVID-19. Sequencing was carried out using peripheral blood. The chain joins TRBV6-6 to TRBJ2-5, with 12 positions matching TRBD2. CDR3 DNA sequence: TGTGCCAGCACCCGTCTAGCGGGAGGGGAGACCCAGTACTTC. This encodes CASTRLAGGETQYF.